This is a list of T cell receptor beta chains from one sample in a study of blood T cell repertoires in COVID-19. The assay was immunoSEQ multiplex PCR, and TCRdb's table has in-frame clones only and misses some. The profile shows 200,000 to 300,000 clones, around four fifths of them singletons. The sequenced sample consisted of peripheral blood. These receptors were collected from a woman aged 60 to 75 with active or convalescent COVID-19. Each CDR3 is given with its conserved first and last residue. The order of the fields is clone size, J gene, D gene, V gene, CDR3 DNA, CDR3 protein. D genes are given only for firm matches. Clone size is shown for a subset of rows, as once, few, many or a class of expanded clone.

clone_size: few; j_call: TRBJ2-5; d_call: TRBD2; v_call: TRBV5-1; cdr3_nt: TGCGCCAGCAGCTTAGGACGGTCTAGCGGGGGGGCGGTCCCCCGGGAGACCCAGTACTTC; cdr3_aa: CASSLGRSSGGAVPRETQYF
clone_size: .; j_call: TRBJ2-3; d_call: .; v_call: TRBV24-1; cdr3_nt: TGTGCCACCAGTGACAACGGGGCAGATACGCAGTATTTT; cdr3_aa: CATSDNGADTQYF
clone_size: .; j_call: TRBJ2-1; d_call: .; v_call: TRBV20-1; cdr3_nt: TGCAGTGCTCCCATCTACAATGAGCAGTTCTTC; cdr3_aa: CSAPIYNEQFF
clone_size: .; j_call: TRBJ2-2; d_call: TRBD2; v_call: TRBV4-2; cdr3_nt: TGTGCCAGCAGCCCTAGCGGGAGGGGGACCGGGGAGCTGTTTTTT; cdr3_aa: CASSPSGRGTGELFF
clone_size: .; j_call: TRBJ1-6; d_call: .; v_call: TRBV6-6; cdr3_nt: TGTGCCAGCAGCCTGGACACAAGGGCTTATAATTCACCCCTCCACTTT; cdr3_aa: CASSLDTRAYNSPLHF
clone_size: .; j_call: TRBJ1-2; d_call: TRBD1; v_call: TRBV2; cdr3_nt: TGTGCCAGCAGTGCGACAGGGGGGCAAACCGGGTGGGGCTACACCTTC; cdr3_aa: CASSATGGQTGWGYTF
clone_size: .; j_call: TRBJ1-3; d_call: .; v_call: TRBV6-1; cdr3_nt: TGTGCCAGCAGTGATGGGGCCAGATCTGGAAACACCATATATTTT; cdr3_aa: CASSDGARSGNTIYF
clone_size: .; j_call: TRBJ2-7; d_call: TRBD2; v_call: TRBV6-2/TRBV6-3; cdr3_nt: TGTGCCAGCAGCTTCGGACTAGCGGGCCAATTAAGCTCCTACGAGCAGTACTTC; cdr3_aa: CASSFGLAGQLSSYEQYF
clone_size: .; j_call: TRBJ2-2; d_call: .; v_call: TRBV7-9; cdr3_nt: TGTGCCAGCCAGGACTCTACCACCGGGGAGCTGTTTTTT; cdr3_aa: CASQDSTTGELFF
clone_size: .; j_call: TRBJ2-3; d_call: TRBD2; v_call: TRBV28; cdr3_nt: TGTGCCAGCAGTTTGGCCACTAGCGGGATAGATACGCAGTATTTT; cdr3_aa: CASSLATSGIDTQYF
clone_size: .; j_call: TRBJ2-1; d_call: .; v_call: TRBV9; cdr3_nt: TGTGCCAGCAGCGTAGTGGTCGGTGAGGGCAATGAGCAGTTCTTC; cdr3_aa: CASSVVVGEGNEQFF
clone_size: .; j_call: TRBJ2-1; d_call: TRBD2; v_call: TRBV6-6; cdr3_nt: TGTGCCAGCAGTCCATCCATCTTCAACCTAGCGGGGGCGGCTGAGCAGTTCTTC; cdr3_aa: CASSPSIFNLAGAAEQFF
clone_size: .; j_call: TRBJ1-1; d_call: TRBD1; v_call: TRBV5-1; cdr3_nt: TGCGCCAGCAGCAAACAGGGGGGGAGAGACACTGAAGCTTTCTTT; cdr3_aa: CASSKQGGRDTEAFF
clone_size: .; j_call: TRBJ2-1; d_call: .; v_call: TRBV12-3/TRBV12-4; cdr3_nt: TGTGCCAGCAGGGCTAGCTCTGTTCAGTTCTTC; cdr3_aa: CASRASSVQFF
clone_size: .; j_call: TRBJ2-7; d_call: TRBD1; v_call: TRBV6-5; cdr3_nt: TGTGCCAGCGTCGGGACAGGGCTGTACGAGCAGTACTTC; cdr3_aa: CASVGTGLYEQYF
clone_size: .; j_call: TRBJ1-6; d_call: TRBD1; v_call: TRBV28; cdr3_nt: TGTGCCAGCAGTTTAGAAACAGGGGGTAATTCACCCCTCCACTTT; cdr3_aa: CASSLETGGNSPLHF
clone_size: .; j_call: TRBJ2-5; d_call: TRBD2; v_call: TRBV11-1; cdr3_nt: TGTGCCAGCAGCTTAGCGCCGAGCGGGAGAACTCCTCAAGAGACCCAGTACTTC; cdr3_aa: CASSLAPSGRTPQETQYF
clone_size: .; j_call: TRBJ1-4; d_call: .; v_call: TRBV18; cdr3_nt: TGTGTCAGCTCAGGCCCAGGGAAGGAAAAACTGTTTTTT; cdr3_aa: CVSSGPGKEKLFF
clone_size: .; j_call: TRBJ1-1; d_call: TRBD1; v_call: TRBV30; cdr3_nt: TGTGCCAGCAGACAGGGCTTAAGGAGCACTGAAGCTTTCTTT; cdr3_aa: CASRQGLRSTEAFF
clone_size: few; j_call: TRBJ1-1; d_call: TRBD1; v_call: TRBV3-1/TRBV3-2; cdr3_nt: TGTGCCAGCAGCCAAGCAGGGGGGAACACTGAAGCTTTCTTT; cdr3_aa: CASSQAGGNTEAFF
clone_size: .; j_call: TRBJ2-5; d_call: TRBD2; v_call: TRBV29-1; cdr3_nt: TGCAGCGTTCGGCGGGGGGTGCCCGTTGGGACCCAGTACTTC; cdr3_aa: CSVRRGVPVGTQYF
clone_size: once; j_call: TRBJ2-7; d_call: .; v_call: TRBV2; cdr3_nt: TGTGCCAGCAAAACCCTAGTGGGGCCCTTCGGGGAGCAGTACTTC; cdr3_aa: CASKTLVGPFGEQYF
clone_size: .; j_call: TRBJ2-1; d_call: .; v_call: TRBV6-2/TRBV6-3; cdr3_nt: TGTGCCAGCAGTTACCCCCAGGTGGATGAGCAGTTCTTC; cdr3_aa: CASSYPQVDEQFF
clone_size: .; j_call: TRBJ2-1; d_call: TRBD2; v_call: TRBV3-1/TRBV3-2; cdr3_nt: TGTGCCAGCAGCCACCTAGCGGGAGGTAGCTACAATGAGCAGTTCTTC; cdr3_aa: CASSHLAGGSYNEQFF
clone_size: .; j_call: TRBJ1-1; d_call: TRBD1; v_call: TRBV5-1; cdr3_nt: TGCGCCAGCAGCTTGGGGGACAGGGGCCGGGGGAACACTGAAGCTTTCTTT; cdr3_aa: CASSLGDRGRGNTEAFF
clone_size: .; j_call: TRBJ2-5; d_call: TRBD2; v_call: TRBV3-1/TRBV3-2; cdr3_nt: TGTGCCAGCAGCCGATTGACTAGCGGAGAGTACCAAGAGACCCAGTACTTC; cdr3_aa: CASSRLTSGEYQETQYF
clone_size: once; j_call: TRBJ2-3; d_call: .; v_call: TRBV5-4; cdr3_nt: TGTGCCAGCAGCTCCAGACTGAATATAGCGGACACAGATACGCAGTATTTT; cdr3_aa: CASSSRLNIADTDTQYF
clone_size: .; j_call: TRBJ1-1; d_call: .; v_call: TRBV5-1; cdr3_nt: TGCGCCAGCAGCCTTGAAGGGGGAACGACGAACACTGAAGCTTTCTTT; cdr3_aa: CASSLEGGTTNTEAFF
clone_size: .; j_call: TRBJ2-1; d_call: TRBD2; v_call: TRBV2; cdr3_nt: TGTGCCAGCAGTGCGGGACTAGCGGGGGTTGGGAATGAGCAGTTCTTC; cdr3_aa: CASSAGLAGVGNEQFF
clone_size: .; j_call: TRBJ1-1; d_call: TRBD1; v_call: TRBV6-5; cdr3_nt: TGTGCCAGCAGCCAGGGACAGGGCTACACTGAAGCTTTCTTT; cdr3_aa: CASSQGQGYTEAFF
clone_size: .; j_call: TRBJ1-3; d_call: .; v_call: TRBV6-5; cdr3_nt: TGTGCCAGCAGTTACTCCCCGGTCTCTGGAAACACCATATATTTT; cdr3_aa: CASSYSPVSGNTIYF
clone_size: .; j_call: TRBJ2-3; d_call: TRBD2; v_call: TRBV6-6; cdr3_nt: TGTGCCAGCAGTTATAGTACTAGCGGGAGCACAGATACGCAGTATTTT; cdr3_aa: CASSYSTSGSTDTQYF
clone_size: .; j_call: TRBJ2-7; d_call: TRBD1; v_call: TRBV12-3/TRBV12-4; cdr3_nt: TGTGCCAGTTGCACAGGGGCCGGGGAGCAGTACTTC; cdr3_aa: CASCTGAGEQYF
clone_size: .; j_call: TRBJ2-7; d_call: TRBD2; v_call: TRBV19; cdr3_nt: TGTGCCAGTAGTGCCCACCAGCGGGGGGTCGAGCAGTACTTC; cdr3_aa: CASSAHQRGVEQYF
clone_size: .; j_call: TRBJ1-6; d_call: TRBD1; v_call: TRBV27; cdr3_nt: TGTGCCAGCAGCCGGGACAGGGAGGATTCACCCCTCCACTTT; cdr3_aa: CASSRDREDSPLHF
clone_size: .; j_call: TRBJ1-2; d_call: TRBD1; v_call: TRBV5-5; cdr3_nt: TGTGCCAGCAGCTTGCCCACAGGGGACTATGGCTACACCTTC; cdr3_aa: CASSLPTGDYGYTF
clone_size: .; j_call: TRBJ1-5; d_call: .; v_call: TRBV6-5; cdr3_nt: TGTGCCAGCAGTCGAGGACAAGACGATCAGCCCCAGCATTTT; cdr3_aa: CASSRGQDDQPQHF